The 16 T cell receptor beta chains below all came from one sample that was sequenced in a study of Tregs in tolerant kidney transplant recipients. Using immunoSEQ multiplex PCR, the repertoire was profiled, and TCRdb retains in-frame clones only, with some absent. This table has tens of thousands of clones, 93% appearing once. Mixed chimerism was transient after nonmyeloablative marrow transplants from related graft donors. Sequences were derived from CD4+ T cells from blood (PBMCs), sampled 12 months after the transplant. The receptors originated from a human patient who received a combined kidney and bone marrow transplant. Some T cells may arise from the graft donor.

The DNA of the CDR3 is TGCAGCGCACGGACTAGCGGGAGCAATGAGCAGTTCTTC. It is translated as CSARTSGSNEQFF. The chain couples TRBV29-1 to TRBJ2-1; 13 bases match TRBD2. The CDR3 sequence is 13 residues long. Looked up from germline, CDR1 is SQVTM and CDR2 is ANQGSEA. V gave up 7 bases and J gave up 6 bases; unmatched junction bases: 3.

The chain joins TRBV30 to TRBJ1-2, with no clear D. Trimming pared 0 bases from V and 8 bases from J, leaving 13 bases between. Germline values: CDR1 GTSNPN, CDR2 SVGIG (reference sequence). The CDR3 consists of 13 residues. This CDR3 is CAWSVKRAGGYTF. The CDR3 nucleotides read TGTGCCTGGAGTGTAAAGCGCGCTGGCGGCTACACCTTC. The whole variable domain, remainder taken from reference TRBV30 and TRBJ1-2, is SQTIHQWPATLVQPVGSPLSLECTVEGTSNPNLYWYRQAAGRGLQLLFYSVGIGQISSEVPQNLSASRPQDRQFILSSKKLLLSDSGFYLCAWSVKRAGGYTFGSGTRLTVV.

The rearrangement joins TRBV6-4 to TRBJ2-2, with 9 nucleotides matching TRBD2. Germline V gene data show CDR1 as MRHNA and CDR2 as SNTAGT. This CDR3 contains 13 residues. The junction had 2 bases not matched to a gene; V was cut back by 6 bases and J by 6 bases. The CDR3 loop is CASSPSGAGELFF. For the CDR3, the DNA is TGTGCCAGCAGCCCTAGCGGGGCCGGGGAGCTGTTTTTT.

A single count supports this clone. Written as DNA, the CDR3 is TGTGCCAGCAGCTTAACCTGGGCGGGACTAGCGAGCGAGCAGTACTTC. Encoded protein: CASSLTWAGLASEQYF. The chain carries TRBV7-6 and TRBJ2-7; 10 nucleotides align to TRBD2. J lost 6 bases, V lost 2 bases, and 10 bases had no gene match. This CDR3 contains 16 residues. CDR1 and CDR2 (germline): SGHVS, FNYEAQ.

In the case of this clone: The sample holds other DNA sequences that translate to the same CDR3. The V and J genes are TRBV4-2 and TRBJ1-6; 9 bases agree with TRBD1. CDR1 LGHNA and CDR2 YNFKEQ come from the germline V gene. After removal of 0 bases from V and 8 bases from J, the junction contained 8 bases not matched to a gene. CDR3 length: 17 amino acids. For the CDR3, the DNA is TGTGCCAGCAGCCAAGAAGCGGGGACAGGGTATCATTCACCCCTCCACTTT. It codes for CASSQEAGTGYHSPLHF.

The rearrangement uses TRBV19 and TRBJ2-1, with a possible D match to TRBD2 (5 bases). The CDR3 is 16 amino acids. Germline CDR1 LNHDA, CDR2 SQIVND (reference sequence). Trimming took 3 bases from V and 6 from J, leaving 18 bases between them. The CDR3 DNA reads TGTGCCAGTAGTATCCGTAATTCGGAGGTCTCCAATGAGCAGTTCTTC. Protein sequence: CASSIRNSEVSNEQFF.

V and J are TRBV5-1 and TRBJ2-4; 7 bases are a match to TRBD1. In germline, CDR1 is SGHRS, CDR2 YFSETQ. This CDR3 has 14 amino acids. V was pared by 4 bases and J by 3 bases, with 4 bases of the junction left unmatched. The CDR3 loop reads CASSQGQYKNIQYF. The DNA of the CDR3 is TGCGCCAGCAGCCAGGGACAGTACAAAAACATTCAGTACTTC.

V usage is TRBV2 and J usage is TRBJ1-6; 8 positions match TRBD1. Germline lookup yields CDR1 SNHLY and CDR2 FYNNEI. There are 12 residues in the CDR3. With V trimmed by 4 bases and J by 12 bases, 2 bases remained unmatched. The CDR3 loop reads CASSADRGPLHF. CDR3 sequence (DNA): TGTGCCAGCAGTGCCGACAGGGGACCCCTCCACTTT.

The chain employs TRBV9 and TRBJ1-2; the D gene is possibly TRBD1 (5 bases). The length of the CDR3 is 13 residues. Trimming took off 2 bases at V and 7 bases at J, with 12 bases between the two ends. Germline CDR1 SGDLS, CDR2 YYNGEE. The CDR3 sequence: CASSVGGEGGYTF. As DNA, the CDR3 is TGTGCCAGCAGCGTTGGAGGGGAAGGTGGCTACACCTTC.

This rearrangement joins TRBV10-3 to TRBJ2-1; 10 positions match TRBD1. This CDR3 is 14 amino acids long. V dropped 10 bases and J dropped 8; count of bases not matched to a gene: 11. CDR1 is ENHRY and CDR2 is SYGVKD in the germline V gene. In DNA form, the CDR3 reads TGTGCCACAAGTCACCGGGACAGGGGCCATGAGCAGTTCTTC. Translated, it gives CATSHRDRGHEQFF.

The rearrangement links TRBV6-5 to TRBJ2-7; 9 nucleotides agree with TRBD1. Looked up from germline, CDR1 is MNHEY and CDR2 is SVGAGI. V was pared by 2 bases and J by 2 bases, with 4 bases of the junction left unmatched. CDR3 size: 15 residues. In nucleotides, the CDR3 is TGTGCCAGCAGTTACGGGGACAGGGCTACCTACGAGCAGTACTTC. Translated: CASSYGDRATYEQYF.

This clone has more than one count but fewer than ten. This chain links TRBV14 with TRBJ1-2; 7 nucleotides agree with TRBD1. The CDR3 length is 17 residues. CDR1 is SGHDN and CDR2 is FVKESK in the germline V gene. J was trimmed by 0 bases and V by 3 bases; bases with no gene match: 10. The CDR3 protein is CASSQHTTGTANYGYTF. The CDR3 nucleotides are TGTGCCAGCAGCCAGCACACTACCGGGACAGCTAACTATGGCTACACCTTC. The full variable domain, its missing parts supplied by reference TRBV14 and TRBJ1-2, is EAGVTQFPSHSVIEKGQTVTLRCDPISGHDNLYWYRRVMGKEIKFLLHFVKESKQDESGMPNNRFLAERTGGTYSTLKVQPAELEDSGVYFCASSQHTTGTANYGYTFGSGTRLTVV.

The chain combines TRBV7-3 with TRBJ1-1, with D possibly matching TRBD1 (5 bases). V lost 2 bases, J lost 1 base, and 8 bases lay in between. The CDR3 spans 14 residues. CDR1 is SGHTA and CDR2 is FQGTGA in the germline V gene. CDR3 sequence (DNA): TGTGCCAGCAGCTTAGGACACCAGAACACTGAAGCTTTCTTT. Its protein product is CASSLGHQNTEAFF.

The V gene is TRBV5-4, the J gene TRBJ2-2; 7 bases map to TRBD1. Germline CDR1 and CDR2: SGHNT and YYREEE (reference sequence). This CDR3 is 16 amino acids long. With V trimmed by 3 bases and J by 4 bases, 9 bases remained unmatched. CDR3 sequence reads: CASSSGTARGTGELFF. Written as DNA, the CDR3 is TGTGCCAGCAGCTCGGGGACAGCGAGGGGCACCGGGGAGCTGTTTTTT.

The V gene is TRBV7-2, the J gene TRBJ1-5; D unclear. CDR3 length: 15 amino acids. Germline V gives CDR1 SGHTA, CDR2 FQGNSA. Deletions cut 5 bases from V and 7 bases from J, with 18 bases between. The CDR3 coding sequence is TGTGCCAGCAGCCCGCGTTGGGCCAGTGGGCAGCCCCAGCATTTT. As protein: CASSPRWASGQPQHF.

The chain couples TRBV4-2 to TRBJ1-2, with 7 bases fitting TRBD1. The CDR3 has 14 residues. J gave up 8 bases and V 1 base, and 7 bases lay outside the gene matches. CDR1 is LGHNA, CDR2 YNFKEQ, per germline. In DNA form, the CDR3 reads TGTGCCAGCAGCCAAGGGACAGGATCTCCCGGCTACACCTTC. This encodes CASSQGTGSPGYTF.